This T cell receptor (beta chain) is drawn from a study of cytomegalovirus exposure and HLA in healthy donors. General observations from the study: The study designated roughly 160 TCR beta chains cytomegalovirus-associated. A link between a missense DCLRE1C variant and TCR beta V- and J-gene trimming emerged from a later analysis. The authors assumed roughly uniform sequencing depth across donors for presence/absence analyses.

Use of 60 Vbeta and 13 Jbeta primers characterized the PCR. Some clones are missing from TCRdb's copy, which holds only in-frame ones; the method was immunoSEQ multiplex PCR. Altogether 160,000 or so clones are present, 65% to 75% being singletons, with the ten largest covering over 2%. Worth noting for this clone: Its antigen is not identified.

Sequenced material: PBMCs. This sequence was found in a human donor in good health.

As DNA, the CDR3 is TGCGCCAGCGGGACAGGGGTGGGCACAGATACGCAGTATTTT. Translated, it gives CASGTGVGTDTQYF. The J gene is TRBJ2-3, the V gene TRBV5-1, with TRBD1 identical over 10 bases. With V trimmed by 7 bases and J by 1 base, 3 bases remained unmatched. Germline loops: CDR1 SGHRS, CDR2 YFSETQ. This CDR3 region has 14 residues.